The next 18 T cell receptor beta chains were all read from a single sample in a study of shared clonotypes between healthy human individuals. Profiling relied on immunoSEQ multiplex PCR, and the TCRdb table lists in-frame clones only, not all of them. The table lists over 1.5 million clones, around 98% of them singletons, with around 0.45% in the top ten. The sample consisted of naive CD4+ T cells sorted from blood. The subset here: CD45RA+ positively selected. The receptors were gathered from a man younger than 40 in good health.

This clone appeared once. This sequence joins TRBV10-3 and TRBJ2-7; 9 bases match TRBD2. After removal of 6 bases from V and 4 bases from J, the junction contained 7 bases not matched to a gene. There are 14 residues in the CDR3. Germline V gives CDR1 ENHRY, CDR2 SYGVKD. This CDR3 reads CAIRPGTSSYEQYF. As DNA, the CDR3 is TGTGCCATCAGACCCGGGACTAGCTCTTACGAGCAGTACTTC.

The rearrangement uses TRBV7-3 and TRBJ1-2; D is possibly TRBD1 (6 bases). The ends were cut back, 9 bases at V and 2 bases at J, with 19 bases in the middle. The CDR3 consists of 15 residues. Germline CDR1 reads SGHTA; CDR2 reads FQGTGA. The CDR3 sequence: CARGAPDGENYGYTF. CDR3 sequence (DNA): TGTGCCAGGGGGGCACCGGACGGGGAAAACTATGGCTACACCTTC.

The genes are TRBV10-2 and TRBJ1-1, with D hard to call. This CDR3 is 14 amino acids long. Germline V gives CDR1 WSHSY, CDR2 SAAADI. With 4 bases removed from V and 0 bases from J, the gap between germline ends came to 9 bases. The CDR3 protein is CASSAPVMNTEAFF. CDR3 DNA sequence: TGCGCCAGCAGTGCGCCCGTAATGAACACTGAAGCTTTCTTT.

This rearrangement joins TRBV6-1 to TRBJ2-5, with 7 bases fitting TRBD1. CDR3 length: 15 amino acids. After removal of 2 bases from V and 2 bases from J, the junction contained 5 bases not matched to a gene. Germline values: CDR1 MNHNS, CDR2 SASEGT. CDR3 sequence: CASSEWGQLQETQYF. CDR3 nucleotide sequence: TGTGCCAGCAGTGAATGGGGACAGTTACAAGAGACCCAGTACTTC.

V is TRBV5-1 and J is TRBJ2-5; 9 bases are a match to TRBD2. This CDR3 is 16 amino acids long. The germline V gene encodes CDR1 SGHRS and CDR2 YFSETQ. V shed 4 bases and J 2 bases; nucleotides not matched to a gene: 9. CDR3 coding DNA: TGCGCCAGCAGCCGGATGACTAGCGGTTCTCAAGAGACCCAGTACTTC. It translates to CASSRMTSGSQETQYF.

The gene calls are TRBV27 and TRBJ2-1; possible D gene TRBD2, 6 bases. This CDR3 comprises 14 residues. V was clipped by 3 bases and J by 6 bases, with 12 bases between them. Germline values: CDR1 MNHEY, CDR2 SMNVEV (reference sequence). The CDR3 region has the DNA TGTGCCAGCAGTTTTTCCGGACTATTCAATGAGCAGTTCTTC. Protein: CASSFSGLFNEQFF.

The chain uses TRBV6-5 and TRBJ1-4; D unresolved. CDR1 is MNHEY and CDR2 is SVGAGI in the germline V gene. The CDR3 has 12 residues. V dropped 4 bases and J dropped 11 bases, with 11 bases sitting between them. CDR3 DNA sequence: TGTGCCAGCAGTTCGGAAGTAGGGAAACTGTTTTTT. It yields the protein CASSSEVGKLFF.

The CDR3 DNA follows: TGTGCCACCAGCAGTAGACTAGCAGCCTACAATGAGCAGTTCTTC. This encodes CATSSRLAAYNEQFF. V and J are TRBV15 and TRBJ2-1; TRBD2 matches at 7 bases. The germline V gene encodes CDR1 LNHNV and CDR2 YYDKDF (reference sequence). The CDR3 consists of 15 residues. V lost 3 bases to trimming and J lost 2 bases; unmatched junction nucleotides: 4. Variable domain in full (rest from reference TRBV15 and TRBJ2-1): DAMVIQNPRYQVTQFGKPVTLSCSQTLNHNVMYWYQQKSSQAPKLLFHYYDKDFNNEADTPDNFQSRRPNTSFCFLDIRSPGLGDTAMYLCATSSRLAAYNEQFFGPGTRLTVL.

The sample holds a few counts of this clone. The chain is built from TRBV19 and TRBJ2-2; D gene uncertain. There are 13 residues in the CDR3. CDR1 and CDR2 (germline): LNHDA, SQIVND (reference sequence). Trimming removed 6 bases from V and 3 bases from J, with 8 bases in between. The CDR3 reads CASRNRYTGELFF. CDR3 nucleotide sequence: TGTGCCAGTAGGAACAGATACACCGGGGAGCTGTTTTTT.

The rearrangement links TRBV28 to TRBJ2-1; 8 bases line up with TRBD2. V gave up 2 bases and J gave up 6 bases; unmatched junction bases: 3. In germline, CDR1 is MDHEN, CDR2 SYDVKM. This CDR3 is built from 14 residues. This CDR3 reads CASSLAGTSNEQFF. CDR3 sequence (DNA): TGTGCCAGCAGTTTAGCCGGGACTAGCAATGAGCAGTTCTTC.

The rearrangement links TRBV29-1 to TRBJ2-7; D not certain. Germline lookup yields CDR1 SQVTM and CDR2 ANQGSEA. V shed 3 bases and J shed 3 bases, with 6 bases lying between them. The CDR3 contains 11 residues. The CDR3 DNA is TGCAGCGTTGAGTTGTTCTACGAGCAGTACTTC. Its translation: CSVELFYEQYF.

J is TRBJ2-7 and V is TRBV28; tentative D call: TRBD2 (7 bases). The germline V gene has CDR1 MDHEN and CDR2 SYDVKM. The CDR3 sequence is 13 residues long. V lost 9 bases and J lost 3, with 15 bases in between. Written as DNA, the CDR3 is TGTGCCAGTTTGGGAGGGGGAAGCTACGAGCAGTACTTC. Residues: CASLGGGSYEQYF. Variable domain in full (rest from reference TRBV28 and TRBJ2-7): DVKVTQSSRYLVKRTGEKVFLECVQDMDHENMFWYRQDPGLGLRLIYFSYDVKMKEKGDIPEGYSVSREKKERFSLILESASTNQTSMYLCASLGGGSYEQYFGPGTRLTVT.

The J gene is TRBJ2-1, the V gene TRBV5-1, with 11 bases matching TRBD2. Germline lookup yields CDR1 SGHRS and CDR2 YFSETQ. The CDR3 length is 19 residues. Trimming took 3 bases from V and 0 from J; bases not matched to a gene: 11. In DNA form, the CDR3 reads TGCGCCAGCAGCTCCGGGACTAGCGGTGCCTCGAGCTCCTACAATGAGCAGTTCTTC. Translation: CASSSGTSGASSSYNEQFF.

The V call is TRBV5-4, the J call TRBJ1-5, with D unclear. The germline CDR1 and CDR2 sequences are SGHNT and YYREEE (reference sequence). This CDR3 has 15 amino acids. Trimming removed 4 bases from V and 1 base from J, with 12 bases in between. Here the CDR3 reads CASSDTPRSNQPQHF. CDR3 coding DNA: TGTGCCAGCAGCGACACGCCGCGCAGCAATCAGCCCCAGCATTTT.

The CDR3 loop is CASSSTSARGGISTEAFF. CDR3 nucleotides: TGTGCCAGCAGCTCCACCTCTGCCCGCGGGGGGATAAGTACTGAAGCTTTCTTT. The rearrangement joins TRBV11-2 to TRBJ1-1, with D maybe TRBD1 (5 bases). Trimming pared 4 bases from V and 5 bases from J, leaving 26 bases between. The CDR3 contains 18 residues. Germline values: CDR1 SGHAT, CDR2 FQNNGV.

V and J are TRBV10-3 and TRBJ2-5, with D possibly TRBD2 on 5 matching bases. Germline CDR1 reads ENHRY; CDR2 reads SYGVKD. CDR3 length: 16 amino acids. With 3 bases removed from V and 0 bases from J, the gap between germline ends came to 14 bases. CDR3 nucleotide sequence: TGTGCCATCAGTGAATTGGACCGCGGGTACCAAGAGACCCAGTACTTC. The encoded protein is CAISELDRGYQETQYF.

V is TRBV25-1 and J is TRBJ1-4, with no clear D. Germline CDR1 reads MGHDK; CDR2 reads SYGVNS. The CDR3 runs to 14 residues. V was cut by 4 bases and J by 5 bases, with 11 bases left in between. CDR3 nucleotide sequence: TGTGCCAGCAGTGGGGAGCCCCCGAATGAAAAACTGTTTTTT. As protein: CASSGEPPNEKLFF. Drawing the rest from reference TRBV25-1 and TRBJ1-4, the complete variable domain is EADIYQTPRYLVIGTGKKITLECSQTMGHDKMYWYQQDPGMELHLIHYSYGVNSTEKGDLSSESTVSRIRTEHFPLTLESARPSHTSQYLCASSGEPPNEKLFFGSGTQLSVL.

This chain links TRBV19 with TRBJ1-2, with D perhaps matching TRBD1 (5 bases). Trimming removed 3 bases at V and 0 bases at J, with 20 bases between. Per germline, CDR1 LNHDA and CDR2 SQIVND (reference sequence). This CDR3 is built from 18 residues. The CDR3 coding sequence is TGTGCCAGTAGTATCCCAGAGGGACGGGGACGAGCTAACTATGGCTACACCTTC. Encoded protein: CASSIPEGRGRANYGYTF. Full variable domain (rest looked up from reference TRBV19 and TRBJ1-2): DGGITQSPKYLFRKEGQNVTLSCEQNLNHDAMYWYRQDPGQGLRLIYYSQIVNDFQKGDIAEGYSVSREKKESFPLTVTSAQKNPTAFYLCASSIPEGRGRANYGYTFGSGTRLTVV.